The 25 T cell receptor beta chains below were found in one sample sequenced in a study of T cells in Graves' hyperthyroidism and ophthalmopathy. Amplified TCR beta CDR3 regions came from RNA transcripts. An initial round of RT-PCR targeting the TCR CDR3 relied on the HTBI primer set. TCRdb called the multiplex PCR reads again in MiXCR, with one record for every CDR3 protein. The sample lists approximately 300,000 distinct CDR3 sequences; roughly 19% were seen once. Sequences were obtained from blood. The receptors come from a man between 50 and 59 years old with Graves' ophthalmopathy.

The chain links TRBV7-3 to TRBJ1-6; weak D call: TRBD1 (6 bases). V gave up 2 bases and J gave up 9 bases, with 11 bases separating them. CDR3 length: 14 residues. Germline V gives CDR1 SGHTA, CDR2 FQGTGA. The CDR3 DNA reads TGTGCCAGCAGCTTAGGGCAGGGGACTTCACCCCTCCACTTT. Protein: CASSLGQGTSPLHF.

This clonotype was seen ten or more times. This chain links TRBV9 with TRBJ2-1, with no clear D. The V end lost 4 bases, the J end lost 4 bases, and 15 bases lay between the germline ends. The V gene's germline CDR1 is SGDLS and CDR2 YYNGEE. CDR3 length: 15 residues. CDR3 loop: CASSPSVGQYNEQFF. CDR3 coding DNA: TGTGCCAGCAGCCCCTCGGTGGGCCAATACAATGAGCAGTTCTTC.

This clonotype was detected only a few times. The gene calls are TRBV4-1 and TRBJ1-5; unclear D gene. Germline CDR1 and CDR2: MGHRA and YSYEKL. The length of the CDR3 is 15 residues. V lost 2 bases and J lost 1, with 9 bases in between. The CDR3 loop is CASSQIQGSNQPQHF. CDR3 sequence (DNA): TGCGCCAGCAGCCAAATTCAAGGGAGCAATCAGCCCCAGCATTTT.

This chain uses TRBV27 with TRBJ1-1; TRBD1 is a possible D gene (6 bases). V gave up 4 bases and J gave up 0 bases, with 12 bases separating them. The CDR3 spans 15 residues. Looked up from germline, CDR1 is MNHEY and CDR2 is SMNVEV (reference sequence). CDR3 nucleotides: TGTGCCAGCAGTTCCACATGGACAGTGAACACTGAAGCTTTCTTT. Translation: CASSSTWTVNTEAFF.

The V gene is TRBV29-1, the J gene TRBJ2-7; D may be TRBD1 (6 bases). The CDR3 extends over 12 amino acids. Germline V gives CDR1 SQVTM, CDR2 ANQGSEA. V lost 6 bases and J 2 bases, leaving 11 bases between the germline ends. The CDR3 sequence is CSVRRGTYEQYF. CDR3 nucleotide sequence: TGCAGCGTGCGCAGGGGCACCTACGAGCAGTACTTC.

For this clonotype: Since a much larger clone is just one base distant, this may be a read error. The rearrangement links TRBV2 to TRBJ1-2; D perhaps matches TRBD1 (6 bases). CDR1 SNHLY and CDR2 FYNNEI come from the germline V gene. This CDR3 region has 12 residues. CDR3 residues: CVSSRGGLGYTF. In DNA form, the CDR3 reads TGTGTCAGCAGCCGAGGGGGTCTCGGCTACACCTTC.

This clonotype appeared a few times. J is TRBJ1-4 and V is TRBV4-2; D is undetermined. The CDR3 has 17 residues. Looked up from germline, CDR1 is LGHNA and CDR2 is YNFKEQ. Trimming cost V 4 bases and J 0 bases, with 15 bases left between them. DNA of the CDR3: TGTGCCAGCAGCCTCAATAGCGGGCCCGCAACTAATGAAAAACTGTTTTTT. This translates into CASSLNSGPATNEKLFF.

This clonotype was counted a few times. This chain links TRBV6-1 with TRBJ2-3; 13 bases fit TRBD2. The germline V gene encodes CDR1 MNHNS and CDR2 SASEGT. This CDR3 contains 16 residues. V trimming: 6 bases; J trimming: 3 bases; junction bases outside the gene matches: 6. The CDR3 DNA reads TGTGCCAGCAGCCGGACTAGCGGGAGTCCGACAGATACGCAGTATTTT. Translation: CASSRTSGSPTDTQYF.

The chain recombines TRBV19 with TRBJ1-1; weak D call: TRBD1 (6 bases). The V end was cut by 5 bases, the J end by 3 bases, with 10 bases between. The length of the CDR3 is 13 residues. The germline V gene has CDR1 LNHDA and CDR2 SQIVND (reference sequence). The CDR3 region has the DNA TGTGCCAGTAGTGGGGGGCCCTACACTGAAGCTTTCTTT. It is translated as CASSGGPYTEAFF.

The chain has TRBV6-1 and TRBJ2-5; D tentatively reads TRBD1 or TRBD2 (6 bases each). Trimming removed 6 bases from V and 1 base from J, with 9 bases in between. The CDR3 extends over 13 amino acids. The V gene's germline CDR1 is MNHNS and CDR2 SASEGT. CDR3 DNA sequence: TGTGCCAGCAGGGAGGGGGTCCAAGAGACCCAGTACTTC. Translation gives CASREGVQETQYF.

As for this clonotype: This may stem from a read error, because a much larger clone lies one nucleotide away. Given the absence of the conserved phenylalanine or tryptophan at the CDR3 end, a read error is likely. The chain recombines TRBV28 with TRBJ1-5, with 8 bases aligning to TRBD1. The CDR3 covers 14 residues. CDR1 is MDHEN, CDR2 SYDVKM, per germline. Trimming at V came to 4 bases and at J to 1 base, leaving 0 bases not matched to a gene. The CDR3 spells CASSWTGSNQPQHL. For the CDR3, the DNA is TGTGCCAGCAGTTGGACAGGGAGCAATCAGCCCCAGCATCTT.

J is TRBJ2-7 and V is TRBV6-5; the match to TRBD1 covers 10 bases. Germline V lookup: CDR1 MNHEY, CDR2 SVGAGI. Losses at the gene ends were 2 bases for V and 6 bases for J; bases not matched to a gene: 7. CDR3 length: 15 residues. The CDR3 nucleotides read TGTGCCAGCAGTTACGCTGGGACAGGGGACGTCGAGCAGTACTTC. This encodes CASSYAGTGDVEQYF.

This clonotype has more than one count but fewer than ten. This chain connects TRBV29-1 to TRBJ2-4; D is ambiguous. Looked up from germline, CDR1 is SQVTM and CDR2 is ANQGSEA. Trimming cost V 5 bases and J 8 bases, with 10 bases left between them. CDR3 size: 11 residues. The chain's CDR3 is CSVRIFDIQYF. The CDR3 DNA reads TGCAGCGTTAGAATATTCGACATTCAGTACTTC.

This clonotype was counted ten times or more. The V call is TRBV28, the J call TRBJ2-7; TRBD1 aligns across 11 bases. After removal of 5 bases from V and 3 bases from J, the junction contained 3 bases not matched to a gene. Germline V gene lookup returns CDR1 MDHEN and CDR2 SYDVKM. The CDR3 runs to 14 residues. CDR3 amino acids: CASSRTGGGYEQYF. CDR3 DNA: TGTGCCAGCAGTCGGACAGGGGGCGGCTACGAGCAGTACTTC.

The chain combines TRBV7-9 with TRBJ2-5; either TRBD1 or TRBD2 may supply D (5 bases each). Germline V gives CDR1 SEHNR, CDR2 FQNEAQ (reference sequence). CDR3 size: 11 residues. Trimming stripped 5 bases from V and 7 bases from J, with 8 bases between. CDR3 sequence (DNA): TGTGCCAGCAGCCCCGGGGCGACCCAGTACTTC. This codes for CASSPGATQYF.

This clonotype was counted only a few times. The V gene is TRBV27, the J gene TRBJ2-1, with no clear D. Deletions cut 2 bases from V and 4 bases from J, with 12 bases between. CDR3 length: 15 residues. Germline CDR1 is MNHEY and CDR2 is SMNVEV (reference sequence). The chain's CDR3 is CASSLGPQAYNEQFF. DNA of the CDR3: TGTGCCAGCAGTTTAGGTCCGCAGGCATACAATGAGCAGTTCTTC.

This clonotype occurred many times. This rearrangement joins TRBV20-1 to TRBJ1-1, with 10 bases matching TRBD1. The germline V gene has CDR1 DFQATT and CDR2 SNEGSKA (reference sequence). The CDR3 has 12 residues. Trimming at V came to 6 bases and at J to 4 bases, leaving 2 bases not matched to a gene. CDR3 loop: CSAGDRGTEAFF. The CDR3 DNA sequence: TGCAGTGCGGGGGACAGGGGCACTGAAGCTTTCTTT.

This clonotype was observed a handful of times. This chain joins TRBV20-1 and TRBJ2-7, with D possibly matching TRBD1 (5 bases). Germline V gives CDR1 DFQATT, CDR2 SNEGSKA (reference sequence). The CDR3 runs to 14 residues. Trimming removed 6 bases from V and 5 bases from J, with 20 bases in between. The CDR3 here is CSAKSDIRDHEQYF. CDR3 DNA: TGCAGTGCCAAATCGGACATCCGAGACCACGAGCAGTACTTC.

This clonotype was counted between two and nine times. V and J are TRBV5-1 and TRBJ2-2; 8 positions match TRBD1. V was clipped by 4 bases and J by 5 bases; unmatched bases: 7. This CDR3 has 15 amino acids. Germline lookup yields CDR1 SGHRS and CDR2 YFSETQ. CDR3 sequence: CASSLQGVLTGELFF. In nucleotides, the CDR3 is TGCGCCAGCAGCCTACAGGGGGTGCTAACCGGGGAGCTGTTTTTT. The whole variable domain, remainder taken from reference TRBV5-1 and TRBJ2-2, is KAGVTQTPRYLIKTRGQQVTLSCSPISGHRSVSWYQQTPGQGLQFLFEYFSETQRNKGNFPGRFSGRQFSNSRSEMNVSTLELGDSALYLCASSLQGVLTGELFFGEGSRLTVL.

This clonotype was picked up many times. This chain uses TRBV5-8 with TRBJ2-1; a weak D match, TRBD1 (5 bases). The CDR3 contains 12 residues. CDR1 and CDR2 (germline): SGHTS, YDEGEE. V lost 4 bases and J 8 bases, leaving 10 bases between the germline ends. The CDR3 loop reads CASSPTVHEQFF. The DNA of the CDR3 is TGTGCCAGCAGCCCGACAGTACATGAGCAGTTCTTC.

The sample holds many counts of this clonotype. The chain links TRBV7-2 to TRBJ1-4; D perhaps matches TRBD1 (5 bases). Germline CDR1 reads SGHTA; CDR2 reads FQGNSA. V lost 4 bases, J lost 5 bases, and 14 bases lay in between. CDR3 length: 15 amino acids. The CDR3 spells CASSSRPGPNEKLFF. The CDR3 nucleotides read TGTGCCAGCAGCTCTAGACCGGGGCCAAATGAAAAACTGTTTTTT.

In its sample, this clonotype was seen many times. The chain has TRBV7-9 and TRBJ2-2; maybe TRBD2 (5 bases). V was shortened by 5 bases and J by 6 bases, with 13 bases between the two germline ends. Germline V gene data show CDR1 as SEHNR and CDR2 as FQNEAQ (reference sequence). The CDR3 runs 14 residues. The CDR3 coding sequence is TGTGCCAGCAGCCGGACTTCCTGGTCCGGGGAGCTGTTTTTT. Translated, it gives CASSRTSWSGELFF.

This clonotype turned up a few times. The rearrangement joins TRBV16 to TRBJ1-3, with D tentatively TRBD1 (5 bases). This CDR3 spans 14 amino acids. Germline V CDR1 and CDR2: KGHSY, FQNENV. V gave up 4 bases and J gave up 4 bases, with 11 bases separating them. The CDR3 here is CASSRDLSGNTIYF. The DNA for the CDR3 is TGTGCCAGCAGCCGGGACCTCAGCGGAAACACCATATATTTT.

The J gene is TRBJ2-5, the V gene TRBV6-5, with 9 bases identical to TRBD1. The CDR3 contains 15 residues. Germline assignment: CDR1 MNHEY and CDR2 SVGAGI. V dropped 4 bases and J dropped 6; count of bases not matched to a gene: 9. CDR3 nucleotides: TGTGCCAGCAGTTTTGGACAGGGGTATACAAAGACCCAGTACTTC. Protein sequence: CASSFGQGYTKTQYF.

This clonotype came up many times. The chain links TRBV3-1 to TRBJ1-5; the D gene is possibly TRBD1 (5 bases). V lost 4 bases to trimming and J lost 1 base, with 14 bases between them. The CDR3 covers 16 residues. CDR1 is LGHDT and CDR2 is YNNKEL in the germline V gene (reference sequence). In DNA form, the CDR3 reads TGTGCCAGCAGCCCGGGAGGAGGGGCGAGCAATCAGCCCCAGCATTTT. It encodes CASSPGGGASNQPQHF.